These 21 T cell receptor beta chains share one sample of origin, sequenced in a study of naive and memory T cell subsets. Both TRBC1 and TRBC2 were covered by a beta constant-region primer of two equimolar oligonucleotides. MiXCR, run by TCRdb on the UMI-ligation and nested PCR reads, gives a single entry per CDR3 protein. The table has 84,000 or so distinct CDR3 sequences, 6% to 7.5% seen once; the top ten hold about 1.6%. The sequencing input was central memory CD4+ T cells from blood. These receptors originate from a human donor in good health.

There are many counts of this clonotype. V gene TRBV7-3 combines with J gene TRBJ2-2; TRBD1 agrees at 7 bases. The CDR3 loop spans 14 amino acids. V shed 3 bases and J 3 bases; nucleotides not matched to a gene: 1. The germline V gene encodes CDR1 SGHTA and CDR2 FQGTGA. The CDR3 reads CASSFTGDTGELFF. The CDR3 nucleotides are TGTGCCAGCAGCTTCACAGGGGACACCGGGGAGCTGTTTTTT. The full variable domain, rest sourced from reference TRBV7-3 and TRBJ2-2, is GAGVSQTPSNKVTEKGKYVELRCDPISGHTALYWYRQSLGQGPEFLIYFQGTGAADDSGLPNDRFFAVRPEGSVSTLKIQRTERGDSAVYLCASSFTGDTGELFFGEGSRLTVL.

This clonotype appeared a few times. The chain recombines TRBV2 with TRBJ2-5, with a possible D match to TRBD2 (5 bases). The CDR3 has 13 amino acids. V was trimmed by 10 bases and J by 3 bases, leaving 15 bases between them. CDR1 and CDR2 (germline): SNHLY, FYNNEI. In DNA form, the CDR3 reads TGTGCCAACGGATCCCAGGAGGAAGAGACCCAGTACTTC. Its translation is CANGSQEEETQYF.

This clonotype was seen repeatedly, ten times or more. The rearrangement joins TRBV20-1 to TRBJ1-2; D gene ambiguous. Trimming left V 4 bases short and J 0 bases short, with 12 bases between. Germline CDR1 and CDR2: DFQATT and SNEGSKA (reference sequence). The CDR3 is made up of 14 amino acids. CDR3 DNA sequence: TGCAGTGCTACTCCACACCATTCTAACTATGGCTACACCTTC. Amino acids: CSATPHHSNYGYTF.

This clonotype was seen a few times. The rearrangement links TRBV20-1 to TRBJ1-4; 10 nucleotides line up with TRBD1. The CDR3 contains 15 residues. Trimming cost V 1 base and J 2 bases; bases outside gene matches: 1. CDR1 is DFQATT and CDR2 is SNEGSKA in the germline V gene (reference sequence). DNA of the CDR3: TGCAGTGCTAGAGCGACAGGGGGCACTAATGAAAAACTGTTTTTT. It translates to CSARATGGTNEKLFF.

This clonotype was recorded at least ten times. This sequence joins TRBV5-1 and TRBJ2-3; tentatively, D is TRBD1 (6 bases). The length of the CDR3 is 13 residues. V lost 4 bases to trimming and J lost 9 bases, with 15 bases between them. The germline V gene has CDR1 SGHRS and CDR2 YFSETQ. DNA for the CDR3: TGCGCCAGCAGCCCCGCCCTGCAGGGGACGCAGTATTTT. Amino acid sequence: CASSPALQGTQYF.

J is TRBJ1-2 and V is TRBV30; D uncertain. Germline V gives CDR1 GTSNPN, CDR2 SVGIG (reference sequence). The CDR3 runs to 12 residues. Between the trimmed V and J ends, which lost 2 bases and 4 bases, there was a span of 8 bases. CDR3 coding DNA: TGTGCCTGGAGTCTTGGACCCTATGGCTACACCTTC. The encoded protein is CAWSLGPYGYTF.

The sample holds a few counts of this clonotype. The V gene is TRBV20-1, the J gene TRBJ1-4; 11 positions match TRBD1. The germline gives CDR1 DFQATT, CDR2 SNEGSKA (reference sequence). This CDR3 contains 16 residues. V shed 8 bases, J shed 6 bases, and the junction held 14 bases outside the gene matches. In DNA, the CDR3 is TGCAGTTTCGTCGCGCGGACAGGGGGCCGGTATGAAAAACTGTTTTTT. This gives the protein CSFVARTGGRYEKLFF.

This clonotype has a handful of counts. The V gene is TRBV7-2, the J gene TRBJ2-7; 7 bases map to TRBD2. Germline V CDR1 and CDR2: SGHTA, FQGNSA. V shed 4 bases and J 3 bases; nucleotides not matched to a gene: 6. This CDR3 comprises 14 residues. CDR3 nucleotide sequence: TGTGCCAGCAGCTCTGGGACTAAAAACTACGAGCAGTACTTC. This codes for CASSSGTKNYEQYF. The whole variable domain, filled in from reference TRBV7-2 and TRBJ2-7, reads GAGVSQSPSNKVTEKGKDVELRCDPISGHTALYWYRQSLGQGLEFLIYFQGNSAPDKSGLPSDRFSAERTGGSVSTLTIQRTQQEDSAVYLCASSSGTKNYEQYFGPGTRLTVT.

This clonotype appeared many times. The CDR3 region has the DNA TGCGCCAGCAGCCAACCTAACACTGAAGCTTTCTTT. It specifies CASSQPNTEAFF. This chain joins TRBV4-1 and TRBJ1-1; D uncertain. CDR1 is MGHRA, CDR2 YSYEKL, per germline. The ends were cut back, 2 bases at V and 2 bases at J, with 3 bases in the middle. The CDR3 loop spans 12 amino acids.

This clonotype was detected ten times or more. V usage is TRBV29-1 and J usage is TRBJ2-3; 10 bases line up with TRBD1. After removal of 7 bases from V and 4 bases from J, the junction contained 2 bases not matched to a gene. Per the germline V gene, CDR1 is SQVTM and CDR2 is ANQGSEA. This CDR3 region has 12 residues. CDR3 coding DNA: TGCAGCGCTGACAGGGGGCCAGATACGCAGTATTTT. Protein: CSADRGPDTQYF.

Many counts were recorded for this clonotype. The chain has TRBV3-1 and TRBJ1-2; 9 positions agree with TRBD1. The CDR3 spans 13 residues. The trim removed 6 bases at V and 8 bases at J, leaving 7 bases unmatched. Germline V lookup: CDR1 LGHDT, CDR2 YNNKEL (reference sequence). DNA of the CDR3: TGTGCCAGCAGACAACAGGGGGCGCGGGGCTACACCTTC. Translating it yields CASRQQGARGYTF.

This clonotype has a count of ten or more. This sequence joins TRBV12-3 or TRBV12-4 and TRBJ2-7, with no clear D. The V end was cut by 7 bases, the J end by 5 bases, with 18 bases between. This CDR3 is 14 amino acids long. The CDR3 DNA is TGTGCCAGCACCCGGGCTCAGTTTGGCCACGAGCAGTACTTC. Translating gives CASTRAQFGHEQYF.

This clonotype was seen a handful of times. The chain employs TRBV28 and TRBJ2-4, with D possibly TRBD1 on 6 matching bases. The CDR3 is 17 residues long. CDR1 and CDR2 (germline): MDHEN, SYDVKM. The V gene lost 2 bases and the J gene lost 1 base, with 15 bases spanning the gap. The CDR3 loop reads CASSLLQSQGAKNIQYF. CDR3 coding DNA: TGTGCCAGCAGTTTACTTCAGTCCCAGGGGGCCAAAAACATTCAGTACTTC.

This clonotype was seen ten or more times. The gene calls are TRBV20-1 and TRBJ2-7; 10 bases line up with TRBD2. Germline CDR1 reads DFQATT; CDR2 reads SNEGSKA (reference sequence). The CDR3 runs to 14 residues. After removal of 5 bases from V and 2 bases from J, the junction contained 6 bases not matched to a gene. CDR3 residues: CSAGIAGGPYEQYF. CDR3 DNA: TGCAGTGCTGGAATAGCGGGAGGCCCCTACGAGCAGTACTTC.

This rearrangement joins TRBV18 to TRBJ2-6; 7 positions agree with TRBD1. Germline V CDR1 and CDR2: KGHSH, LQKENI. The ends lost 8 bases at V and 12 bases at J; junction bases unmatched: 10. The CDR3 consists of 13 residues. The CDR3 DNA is TGTGCCAGCCTTGGGGACAGATCGTCCGTCCTGACTTTC. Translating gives CASLGDRSSVLTF.

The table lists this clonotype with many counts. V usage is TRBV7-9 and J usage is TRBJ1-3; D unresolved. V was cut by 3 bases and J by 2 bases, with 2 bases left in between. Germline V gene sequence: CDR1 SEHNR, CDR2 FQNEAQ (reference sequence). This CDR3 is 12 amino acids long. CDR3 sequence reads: CASSFAGNTIYF. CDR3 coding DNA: TGTGCCAGCAGCTTCGCTGGAAACACCATATATTTT.

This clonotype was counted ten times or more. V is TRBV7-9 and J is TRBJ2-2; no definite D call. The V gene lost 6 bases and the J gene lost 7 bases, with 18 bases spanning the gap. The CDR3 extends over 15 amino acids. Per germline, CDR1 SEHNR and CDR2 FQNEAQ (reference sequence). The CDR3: CASRQFGGAIGELFF. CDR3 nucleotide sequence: TGTGCCAGCAGACAGTTCGGTGGAGCAATCGGGGAGCTGTTTTTT.

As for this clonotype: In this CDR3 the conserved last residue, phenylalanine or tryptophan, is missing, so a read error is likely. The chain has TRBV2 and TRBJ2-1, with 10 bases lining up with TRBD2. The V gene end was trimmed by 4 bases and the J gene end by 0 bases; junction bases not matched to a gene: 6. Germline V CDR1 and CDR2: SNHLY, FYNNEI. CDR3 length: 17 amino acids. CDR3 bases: TGTGCCAGCAGTGCGCTACTAGCGGGGATCTCCTACAATGAGCAGTTCCTC. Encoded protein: CASSALLAGISYNEQFL.

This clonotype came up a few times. The CDR3 DNA reads as TGTGCCAGCAGCGATCGGCGGCCAGAGACCCAGTACTTC. This gives the protein CASSDRRPETQYF. The V and J genes are TRBV7-6 and TRBJ2-5; D ambiguous. The CDR3 length is 13 residues. V gave up 5 bases and J gave up 4 bases, with 11 bases separating them. The germline V gene encodes CDR1 SGHVS and CDR2 FNYEAQ. The variable domain in full, completed from reference TRBV7-6 and TRBJ2-5, reads GAGVSQSPRYKVTKRGQDVALRCDPISGHVSLYWYRQALGQGPEFLTYFNYEAQQDKSGLPNDRFSAERPEGSISTLTIQRTEQRDSAMYRCASSDRRPETQYFGPGTRLLVL.

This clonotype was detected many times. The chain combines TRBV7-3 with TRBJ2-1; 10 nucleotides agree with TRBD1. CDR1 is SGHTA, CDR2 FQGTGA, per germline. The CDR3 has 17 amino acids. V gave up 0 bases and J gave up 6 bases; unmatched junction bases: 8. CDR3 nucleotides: TGTGCCAGCAGCTTAACCTTGGACAGGGGGATTGGCAATGAGCAGTTCTTC. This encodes CASSLTLDRGIGNEQFF. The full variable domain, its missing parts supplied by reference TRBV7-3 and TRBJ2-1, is GAGVSQTPSNKVTEKGKYVELRCDPISGHTALYWYRQSLGQGPEFLIYFQGTGAADDSGLPNDRFFAVRPEGSVSTLKIQRTERGDSAVYLCASSLTLDRGIGNEQFFGPGTRLTVL.

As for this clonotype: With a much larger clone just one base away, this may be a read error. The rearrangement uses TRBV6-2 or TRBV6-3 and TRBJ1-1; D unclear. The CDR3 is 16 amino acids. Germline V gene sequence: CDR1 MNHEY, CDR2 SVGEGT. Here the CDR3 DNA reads TGTGCCAGCGGTTACTCAAGGAGTCGCATGAACACTGAAGCTTTCTTT. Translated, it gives CASGYSRSRMNTEAFF.